These T cell receptor beta chains were read from a single sample in a study of T cell responses to AZD1222 COVID-19 vaccine. Repertoires were generated with immunoSEQ multiplex PCR, while TCRdb's copy carries only in-frame clones and drops some. Of 130,000 to 150,000 clones in the sample, about 90% were seen once. This specimen was peripheral blood, taken on day 0 of AZD1222 vaccination. The source of these receptors is an adult in good health. Both conserved end residues are part of each CDR3. Each record gives: J gene, D gene, clone size, V gene, CDR3 protein, CDR3 DNA. The D gene is left open where the match is weak. Size values are once, few and many counts, or a class for expanded clones, and some rows have none.

TRBJ1-2,NA,NA,TRBV12-3/TRBV12-4,CASSLRRGYTF,TGTGCCAGCAGTTTACGGCGGGGCTACACCTTC
TRBJ2-2,TRBD1,NA,TRBV7-9,CASSRTGVITGELFF,TGTGCCAGCAGCCGGACAGGGGTCATCACCGGGGAGCTGTTTTTT
TRBJ2-1,TRBD2,NA,TRBV4-3,CASSQDPAGEFSYNEQFF,TGCGCCAGCAGCCAAGATCCGGCGGGAGAATTCTCCTACAATGAGCAGTTCTTC
TRBJ1-1,NA,NA,TRBV4-1,CASSQQGENTEAFF,TGCGCCAGCAGCCAGCAAGGGGAGAACACTGAAGCTTTCTTT
TRBJ1-5,NA,NA,TRBV6-1,CASSEAWGQGQPQHF,TGTGCCAGCAGTGAAGCGTGGGGGCAGGGCCAGCCCCAGCATTTT
TRBJ2-7,NA,NA,TRBV18,CASSPGSDYEQYF,TGTGCCAGCTCACCAGGGAGCGACTACGAGCAGTACTTC
TRBJ2-5,NA,NA,TRBV11-2,CASSLDFRQETQYF,TGTGCCAGCAGCTTAGATTTCAGGCAAGAGACCCAGTACTTC
TRBJ2-2,TRBD1,once,TRBV7-3,CASSPGQSTGELFF,TGTGCCAGCAGCCCGGGACAGAGCACCGGGGAGCTGTTTTTT
TRBJ1-5,NA,NA,TRBV10-1,CASSDRNNKDRKGFSNQPQHF,TGCGCCAGCAGTGACCGTAATAATAAGGACAGAAAGGGGTTTAGCAATCAGCCCCAGCATTTT
TRBJ2-7,NA,NA,TRBV7-2,CASSHRVPYEQYF,TGTGCCAGCAGCCACAGGGTTCCCTACGAGCAGTACTTC
TRBJ2-1,TRBD2,NA,TRBV11-2,CASSLSGRSIKNEQFF,TGTGCCAGCAGCTTAAGCGGGAGGTCTATCAAGAATGAGCAGTTCTTC
TRBJ1-6,NA,once,TRBV6-2/TRBV6-3,CASSSLPAGSSYNSPLHF,TGTGCCAGCAGTTCCCTCCCGGCAGGGAGCTCCTATAATTCACCCCTCCACTTT
TRBJ1-1,TRBD1,NA,TRBV3-1/TRBV3-2,CASSQDTGGNEAFF,TGTGCCAGCAGCCAAGATACAGGGGGCAATGAAGCTTTCTTT
TRBJ1-1,NA,NA,TRBV7-2,CASSPQKGRTSHF,TGTGCCAGCAGCCCTCAGAAGGGTCGTACTAGTCACTTT
TRBJ2-7,NA,NA,TRBV7-8,CASSFGEGAGYEQYF,TGTGCCAGCAGCTTCGGGGAGGGGGCAGGCTACGAGCAGTACTTC
TRBJ2-5,NA,NA,TRBV21-1,CASTPVRTGLRETQYF,TGTGCCAGCACCCCAGTCCGGACAGGGTTGAGAGAGACCCAGTACTTC
TRBJ2-2,TRBD2,NA,TRBV19,CASSPHSGSPSNTGELFF,TGTGCCAGTAGTCCTCATAGCGGGAGCCCATCGAACACCGGGGAGCTGTTTTTT
TRBJ2-7,TRBD1,NA,TRBV15,CATSREGTGSRYEQYF,TGTGCCACCAGCAGAGAGGGGACAGGGTCCAGGTACGAGCAGTACTTC
TRBJ1-2,NA,once,TRBV7-8,CASSLSGQSYGYTF,TGTGCCAGCAGCTTAAGTGGACAGAGCTATGGCTACACCTTC
TRBJ2-3,NA,NA,TRBV5-1,CASSLAASSDTQYF,TGCGCCAGCAGCTTGGCTGCTAGCTCAGATACGCAGTATTTT
TRBJ2-3,NA,NA,TRBV4-2,CASSLGGGQGTDTQYF,TGTGCCAGCAGCCTGGGGGGGGGACAGGGCACAGATACGCAGTATTTT
TRBJ1-1,NA,NA,TRBV4-3,CASSAEGHWNTEAFF,TGCGCCAGCAGCGCCGAAGGTCACTGGAACACTGAAGCTTTCTTT
TRBJ1-2,NA,few,TRBV6-5,CASTSGAGYTF,TGTGCCAGTACCTCGGGAGCCGGCTACACCTTC
TRBJ1-3,NA,NA,TRBV10-3,CAISDEGRTNTIYF,TGTGCCATCAGTGATGAGGGCAGGACCAACACCATATATTTT
TRBJ2-7,NA,NA,TRBV28,CASSISYEQYF,TGTGCCAGCAGTATATCCTACGAGCAGTACTTC
TRBJ1-1,NA,NA,TRBV5-4,CASSLERVGAEAFF,TGTGCCAGCAGCTTGGAAAGGGTAGGGGCTGAAGCTTTCTTT
TRBJ2-7,TRBD1,NA,TRBV7-9,CASSLGQVAEQYF,TGTGCCAGCAGCCTAGGACAGGTGGCCGAGCAGTACTTC
TRBJ1-2,NA,NA,TRBV15,CATSSPRTAYGYTF,TGTGCCACCAGCAGTCCCCGGACAGCCTATGGCTACACCTTC
TRBJ1-1,NA,NA,TRBV10-3,CAISAVANTEAFF,TGTGCCATCAGTGCGGTGGCGAACACTGAAGCTTTCTTT
TRBJ2-1,TRBD2,once,TRBV24-1,CATSGGDGLGRAFNEQFF,TGTGCCACCAGCGGGGGGGACGGTCTGGGGAGGGCCTTCAATGAGCAGTTCTTC
TRBJ1-5,NA,NA,TRBV28,CASRDTVGGGRPQHF,TGTGCCAGCAGGGATACAGTGGGGGGAGGGCGGCCCCAGCATTTT
TRBJ2-5,TRBD2,few,TRBV4-3,CASSRTSGTGETQYF,TGCGCCAGCAGCCGCACTAGCGGGACCGGGGAGACCCAGTACTTC
TRBJ2-1,TRBD1,NA,TRBV7-8,CASSLGDRGPILFDEQFF,TGTGCCAGCAGCTTAGGTGACAGGGGGCCTATTTTGTTCGATGAGCAGTTCTTC
TRBJ2-7,NA,NA,TRBV6-2/TRBV6-3,CASSYSEAYEQYF,TGTGCCAGCAGTTACTCGGAAGCCTACGAGCAGTACTTC
TRBJ2-1,TRBD1,NA,TRBV7-6,CASSPRGHGYNEQFF,TGTGCCAGCAGTCCTAGGGGGCACGGGTACAATGAGCAGTTCTTC
TRBJ1-2,NA,NA,TRBV4-2,CASSQGGFGEGYTF,TGTGCCAGCAGCCAAGGCGGGTTCGGGGAGGGCTACACCTTC
TRBJ2-4,NA,NA,TRBV28,CASSFMLAKNIQYF,TGTGCCAGCAGTTTCATGTTAGCCAAAAACATTCAGTACTTC
TRBJ1-2,NA,few,TRBV7-8,CASSLGGLGYGYTF,TGTGCCAGCAGCTTGGGAGGGCTTGGCTATGGCTACACCTTC
TRBJ1-3,NA,NA,TRBV28,CASSFVNTIYF,TGTGCCAGCAGTTTTGTGAACACCATATATTTT
TRBJ2-1,TRBD2,NA,TRBV9,CASSREDEQFF,TGTGCCAGCAGCCGGGAGGATGAGCAGTTCTTC
TRBJ2-2,NA,NA,TRBV28,CASHREDTGELFF,TGTGCCAGCCACAGGGAGGACACCGGGGAGCTGTTTTTT
TRBJ1-5,TRBD1,NA,TRBV4-1,CASSLDRGQGQPQHF,TGCGCCAGCAGCCTCGACAGGGGTCAGGGTCAGCCCCAGCATTTT
TRBJ1-1,NA,few,TRBV3-1/TRBV3-2,CASSQQGTGTEAFF,TGTGCCAGCAGCCAACAGGGGACGGGGACTGAAGCTTTCTTT
TRBJ1-4,NA,NA,TRBV4-2,CASSQEPGDEKLFF,TGTGCCAGCAGCCAAGAACCAGGGGATGAAAAACTGTTTTTT
TRBJ1-2,NA,NA,TRBV7-2,CASSLGLHSGYTF,TGTGCCAGCAGCTTAGGGTTACACTCAGGCTACACCTTC
TRBJ1-1,NA,NA,TRBV28,CASNIQGIMNTEAFF,TGTGCCAGCAATATCCAAGGGATCATGAACACTGAAGCTTTCTTT